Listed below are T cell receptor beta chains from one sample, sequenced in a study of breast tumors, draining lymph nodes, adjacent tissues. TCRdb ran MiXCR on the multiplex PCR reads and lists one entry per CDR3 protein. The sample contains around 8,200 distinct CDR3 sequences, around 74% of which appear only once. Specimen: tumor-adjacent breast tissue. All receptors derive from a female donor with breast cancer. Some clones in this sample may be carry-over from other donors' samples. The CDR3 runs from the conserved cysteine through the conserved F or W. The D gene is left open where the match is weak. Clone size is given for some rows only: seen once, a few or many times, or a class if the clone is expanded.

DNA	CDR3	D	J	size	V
TGTGCCAGCAGCCGAGGGAGCACAGATACGCAGTATTTT	CASSRGSTDTQYF	.	TRBJ2-3	medium-sized	TRBV7-9
TGTGCCAGCAGTGGCTCACAGGCCATACGCTTTGGAAACACCATATATTTT	CASSGSQAIRFGNTIYF	.	TRBJ1-3	.	TRBV2
TGTGCCAGCAGTCACCCAGGGACTAGCGGGCGCTACGAGCAGTACTTC	CASSHPGTSGRYEQYF	TRBD2	TRBJ2-7	.	TRBV12-3/TRBV12-4
TGTGCCAGCAGTTACGGACAGACCCACTCGCCCCTCCACTTT	CASSYGQTHSPLHF	.	TRBJ1-6	.	TRBV12-3/TRBV12-4
TGTGCCAGTAGCCCTCGTTCGGGACGAGGCTCCGAGCAGTACTTC	CASSPRSGRGSEQYF	.	TRBJ2-7	.	TRBV19
TGCAGTGCTAGTATTTCCGGGGGGGCTGGGGAGACCCAGTACTTC	CSASISGGAGETQYF	TRBD2	TRBJ2-5	many	TRBV20-1
TGTGCCAGTCTAGCGGCTACCTACGAGCAGTACTTC	CASLAATYEQYF	TRBD2	TRBJ2-7	large	TRBV12-3/TRBV12-4
TGTGCCAGCAGCCCCGTCGGGTTGGACGGGGAGCTGTTTTTT	CASSPVGLDGELFF	.	TRBJ2-2	.	TRBV7-6
TGTGCCAGCAGCGTAGGCCCCGAGGCAGGCGGGCTACTTTACGAGCAGCACTTC	CASSVGPEAGGLLYEQHF	.	TRBJ2-7	.	TRBV9
TGTGCCATCAGTGAGTCGACGCGGGGATCCTACAATGAGCAGTTCTTC	CAISESTRGSYNEQFF	.	TRBJ2-1	.	TRBV10-3
TGCGCCAGCAGCTCCCCCCGGGACAGCTATGGCTACACCTTC	CASSSPRDSYGYTF	TRBD1	TRBJ1-2	.	TRBV4-1
TGTGCCTGGAGTGTGGGCACAGATACGCAGTATTTT	CAWSVGTDTQYF	.	TRBJ2-3	few	TRBV30
TGCGCCAGCAGTGGCGGGCCCCCCGGCGAGCAGTACTTC	CASSGGPPGEQYF	.	TRBJ2-7	once	TRBV5-1
TGTGCCACCAGTGACCCCGGGACAGCAGCTACCGGGGAGCTGTTTTTT	CATSDPGTAATGELFF	TRBD1	TRBJ2-2	.	TRBV24-1
TGTGCCAGCAGCCTAACTAGCGGGGCCAACAATGAGCAGTTCTTC	CASSLTSGANNEQFF	TRBD2	TRBJ2-1	medium-sized	TRBV7-6
TGTGCCAGCAGCTACAGGACAGGGAGGATCTACGAGCAGTACTTC	CASSYRTGRIYEQYF	TRBD1	TRBJ2-7	once	TRBV6-2/TRBV6-3
TGTGCCAGCGGGGGGGCAGGGGGGGCGCGGGATCAGCCCCAGCATTTT	CASGGAGGARDQPQHF	TRBD1	TRBJ1-5	large	TRBV7-9
TGTGCCAGCAGTAAGGGTGGTGGGTCCTACAATGAGCAGTTCTTC	CASSKGGGSYNEQFF	.	TRBJ2-1	.	TRBV25-1
TGTGCCAGCAGCTCGGGACAGGAGAATTCACCCCTCCACTTT	CASSSGQENSPLHF	TRBD1	TRBJ1-6	.	TRBV11-2
TGCAGTGCTAGAGATGGGACAAACAATGAGCAGTTCTTC	CSARDGTNNEQFF	.	TRBJ2-1	medium-sized	TRBV20-1
TGTGCCAGCAGCGGACGACTAGCGGGAATAGATACGCAGTATTTT	CASSGRLAGIDTQYF	TRBD2	TRBJ2-3	.	TRBV9
TGTGCCAGCAGCTTGCAGGGAGATTTTGAGCAGTACTTC	CASSLQGDFEQYF	.	TRBJ2-7	.	TRBV7-2